The 18 T cell receptor beta chains below come from one sample, sequenced in a study of blood T cells in healthy people across ages. Using a J-beta primer mix together with a sample-barcoded 5' primer, a second PCR was run for about 6 to 12 cycles. TCRdb called the 5' RACE reads again in MiXCR, with one record for every CDR3 protein. The sample lists 710,000 or so distinct CDR3 sequences; 22% were seen once. The sample taken for sequencing was blood. The origin of the receptors is a man aged 65 to 85 in good health.

This chain connects TRBV29-1 to TRBJ2-5; maybe TRBD2 (6 bases). Germline CDR1 reads SQVTM; CDR2 reads ANQGSEA. The length of the CDR3 is 14 residues. The V gene lost 4 bases and the J gene lost 4 bases, with 16 bases spanning the gap. CDR3 loop: CSVGGGAGPETQYF. CDR3 coding DNA: TGCAGCGTTGGGGGCGGGGCCGGACCAGAGACCCAGTACTTC.

This clonotype occurred many times. The J gene is TRBJ1-3, the V gene TRBV7-2; D unclear. This CDR3 has 16 amino acids. CDR1 SGHTA and CDR2 FQGNSA come from the germline V gene. Trimming took 3 bases from V and 3 from J, leaving 15 bases between them. The CDR3 coding sequence is TGTGCCAGCAGCTTGAGGCCCACCGGCCTTGGAAACACCATATATTTT. The encoded protein is CASSLRPTGLGNTIYF.

This clonotype has just a few counts. This chain connects TRBV10-3 to TRBJ1-4; possible D gene TRBD1, 6 bases. Trimming left V 8 bases short and J 6 bases short, with 13 bases between. The V gene's germline CDR1 is ENHRY and CDR2 SYGVKD. The CDR3 extends over 13 amino acids. The CDR3 is CAIQQGSHEKLFF. The CDR3 DNA reads TGTGCCATCCAACAGGGATCCCATGAAAAACTGTTTTTT.

The CDR3, as DNA: TGTGCCAGCAGTTTAGGGGGACAGTCATCCTCTGGGGCCAACGTCCTGACTTTC. Translated: CASSLGGQSSSGANVLTF. The rearrangement uses TRBV12-3 or TRBV12-4 and TRBJ2-6, with TRBD1 matching over 7 bases. This CDR3 is 18 amino acids long. V dropped 1 base and J dropped 0; count of bases not matched to a gene: 6.

The chain is built from TRBV12-3 or TRBV12-4 and TRBJ1-5, with D possibly TRBD1 on 5 matching bases. V shed 8 bases and J shed 6 bases, with 14 bases lying between them. The CDR3 runs 13 residues. The CDR3 region is CASVVGAGQPQHF. The CDR3 region has the DNA TGTGCCAGCGTGGTAGGGGCCGGTCAGCCCCAGCATTTT.

This clonotype was observed a few times. The V gene is TRBV5-1, the J gene TRBJ2-7; either TRBD1 or TRBD2 may fit D (5 bases each). Germline CDR1 is SGHRS and CDR2 is YFSETQ. The CDR3 covers 15 residues. V shed 1 base and J shed 0 bases, with 11 bases lying between them. CDR3 coding DNA: TGCGCCAGCAGCTTGAGACAGCGGAGCTCCTACGAGCAGTACTTC. Translated: CASSLRQRSSYEQYF.

The rearrangement joins TRBV6-6 to TRBJ1-3; D gene unclear. This CDR3 is built from 13 residues. Germline-derived CDR1 and CDR2 are MNHNY and SVGAGI (reference sequence). The V and J ends lost 6 bases and 8 bases respectively, with 14 bases between them. In nucleotides, the CDR3 is TGTGCCAGCAGGGTGACTGACCCGGACACCATATATTTT. This sequence encodes CASRVTDPDTIYF.

V is TRBV12-3 or TRBV12-4 and J is TRBJ1-2; no firm D call. The ends were cut back, 3 bases at V and 3 bases at J, with 14 bases in the middle. The CDR3 covers 15 residues. The CDR3 protein is CASSLRRGPYYGYTF. In DNA, the CDR3 is TGTGCCAGCAGTTTGAGGCGAGGTCCCTACTATGGCTACACCTTC.

The V and J genes are TRBV7-2 and TRBJ1-4; D is possibly TRBD1 (5 bases). The V end lost 5 bases, the J end lost 0 bases, and 7 bases lay between the germline ends. The CDR3 is 14 amino acids. In germline, CDR1 is SGHTA, CDR2 FQGNSA. The CDR3 DNA reads TGTGCCAGCAGCGTACAGGCAACTAATGAAAAACTGTTTTTT. It encodes CASSVQATNEKLFF.

This clonotype has a handful of counts. The chain is built from TRBV7-2 and TRBJ2-5; D is perhaps TRBD2 (6 bases). Germline-derived CDR1 and CDR2 are SGHTA and FQGNSA. V lost 0 bases and J lost 4, with 9 bases in between. The CDR3 is 14 amino acids. This CDR3 reads CASSLAAGRETQYF. The CDR3 coding sequence is TGTGCCAGCAGCTTAGCTGCGGGGAGAGAGACCCAGTACTTC.

The chain recombines TRBV12-3 or TRBV12-4 with TRBJ1-4; D is ambiguous. Trimming pared 3 bases from V and 5 bases from J, leaving 10 bases between. The CDR3 loop spans 14 amino acids. This chain's CDR3 is CASSLIAENEKLFF. DNA of the CDR3: TGTGCCAGCAGTTTGATTGCGGAAAATGAAAAACTGTTTTTT.

In this sample, this clonotype turned up a few times. V is TRBV12-3 or TRBV12-4 and J is TRBJ2-4; D call uncertain. The CDR3 covers 16 residues. V was cut by 5 bases and J by 0 bases, with 14 bases left in between. CDR3 sequence reads: CASSAHTTLAKNIQYF. CDR3 nucleotides: TGTGCCAGCAGTGCGCACACCACACTAGCCAAAAACATTCAGTACTTC.

This clonotype was seen more than once but under ten times. V usage is TRBV10-3 and J usage is TRBJ2-7; 7 positions agree with TRBD1. The J call may be faulty, since TRBJ2-1 better matches the DNA end. CDR3 length: 15 amino acids. Germline CDR1 reads ENHRY; CDR2 reads SYGVKD. CDR3 coding DNA: TGTGCCATCAGTGAGTCCGACAGGGTTAGGAATGAGCAGTTCTTC. Encoded protein: CAISESDRVRNEQFF.

This clonotype showed up just a few times. The rearrangement links TRBV7-9 to TRBJ2-2; D unresolved. Germline CDR1 and CDR2: SEHNR and FQNEAQ (reference sequence). The CDR3 covers 16 residues. V lost 4 bases and J lost 0, with 12 bases in between. The CDR3 here is CASSYSGSANTGELFF. In nucleotides, the CDR3 is TGTGCCAGCAGCTACTCAGGTTCTGCGAACACCGGGGAGCTGTTTTTT. The whole variable domain, remainder taken from reference TRBV7-9 and TRBJ2-2, is DTGVSQNPRHKITKRGQNVTFRCDPISEHNRLYWYRQTLGQGPEFLTYFQNEAQLEKSRLLSDRFSAERPKGSFSTLEIQRTEQGDSAMYLCASSYSGSANTGELFFGEGSRLTVL.

V usage is TRBV4-1 and J usage is TRBJ2-5; D is possibly TRBD2 (5 bases). Germline loops: CDR1 MGHRA, CDR2 YSYEKL. The CDR3 loop spans 14 amino acids. V lost 1 base and J 5 bases, leaving 11 bases between the germline ends. The CDR3 sequence is CASSQGGSDETQYF. CDR3 bases: TGCGCCAGCAGCCAAGGGGGTAGCGACGAGACCCAGTACTTC.

The rearrangement links TRBV10-3 to TRBJ1-6, with D perhaps matching TRBD1 (5 bases). The CDR3 length is 14 residues. The V gene lost 6 bases and the J gene lost 9 bases, with 15 bases spanning the gap. Looked up from germline, CDR1 is ENHRY and CDR2 is SYGVKD. The CDR3, as DNA: TGTGCCATCAGCCTCAGGGACTCGAGTTCACCCCTCCACTTT. It translates to CAISLRDSSSPLHF.

This clonotype has more than one count but fewer than ten. The chain links TRBV20-1 to TRBJ2-5; the match to TRBD1 covers 8 bases. Judging by the DNA end, TRBJ2-7 fits better; the J call may be wrong. The CDR3 loop spans 13 amino acids. Germline CDR1 and CDR2: DFQATT and SNEGSKA (reference sequence). Here the CDR3 reads CSATPDRDYEQYF. Here the CDR3 DNA reads TGCAGTGCGACTCCGGACAGGGATTACGAGCAGTACTTC.

The CDR3: CAISAGRRGETQYF. CDR3 DNA: TGTGCCATCAGTGCGGGACGAAGGGGGGAGACCCAGTACTTC. The rearrangement uses TRBV10-3 and TRBJ2-5; a possible D gene is TRBD1 (6 bases). V was shortened by 4 bases and J by 5 bases, with 14 bases between the two germline ends. The germline V gene encodes CDR1 ENHRY and CDR2 SYGVKD. This CDR3 is built from 14 residues.